These 7 T cell receptor beta chains were all obtained from the same sample, sequenced in a study of shared clonotypes between healthy human individuals. Profiled with immunoSEQ multiplex PCR; TCRdb holds only in-frame clones, not every one. Among over a million clones listed, approximately 80% were seen once. Input material: memory CD4+ T cells from PBMCs. Subset reported: CD45RA-negative fraction. Receptors originate from a man younger than 35 in good health. Some clones in this sample may be carry-over from other donors' samples.

This sequence joins TRBV5-1 and TRBJ2-1, with a weak D call TRBD2 (6 bases). The CDR3 is 13 residues long. Trimming removed 7 bases from V and 7 bases from J, with 15 bases in between. Germline V gene data show CDR1 as SGHRS and CDR2 as YFSETQ. The CDR3 DNA reads TGCGCCAGCCCGGGGGAAGGTAGGAATGAGCAGTTCTTC. Protein sequence: CASPGEGRNEQFF. The variable domain in full, with the rest retrieved from reference TRBV5-1 and TRBJ2-1, is KAGVTQTPRYLIKTRGQQVTLSCSPISGHRSVSWYQQTPGQGLQFLFEYFSETQRNKGNFPGRFSGRQFSNSRSEMNVSTLELGDSALYLCASPGEGRNEQFFGPGTRLTVL.

For this clone: Other DNA sequences in this sample translate to the same CDR3. V gene TRBV7-9 combines with J gene TRBJ2-7; D call uncertain. Between the trimmed V and J ends, which lost 5 bases and 3 bases, there was a span of 8 bases. The germline V gene encodes CDR1 SEHNR and CDR2 FQNEAQ (reference sequence). The CDR3 has 12 residues. The CDR3 reads CASSRSSYEQYF. The CDR3 DNA follows: TGTGCCAGCAGCCGTAGCAGCTACGAGCAGTACTTC. Supplemented by reference TRBV7-9 and TRBJ2-7, the full variable domain reads DTGVSQNPRHKITKRGQNVTFRCDPISEHNRLYWYRQTLGQGPEFLTYFQNEAQLEKSRLLSDRFSAERPKGSFSTLEIQRTEQGDSAMYLCASSRSSYEQYFGPGTRLTVT.

V and J are TRBV28 and TRBJ1-5; 11 nucleotides match TRBD1. V lost 7 bases, J lost 2 bases, and 7 bases stayed unmatched. In germline, CDR1 is MDHEN, CDR2 SYDVKM. This CDR3 is 16 amino acids long. The CDR3 DNA is TGTGCCAGCACCCCCCGGGACAGGGGGGGCAATCAGCCCCAGCATTTT. It is translated as CASTPRDRGGNQPQHF.

V gene TRBV6-4 combines with J gene TRBJ1-1, with 10 bases identical to TRBD1. The length of the CDR3 is 11 residues. The germline V gene has CDR1 MRHNA and CDR2 SNTAGT. The ends lost 6 bases at V and 10 bases at J; junction bases unmatched: 2. CDR3 residues: CASRGDRGAFF. For the CDR3, the DNA is TGTGCCAGCAGGGGGGACAGGGGAGCTTTCTTT.

This chain links TRBV29-1 with TRBJ1-1; D not resolved. Trimming left V 2 bases short and J 6 bases short, with 10 bases between. Germline V gives CDR1 SQVTM, CDR2 ANQGSEA. This CDR3 region has 12 residues. The CDR3 nucleotides are TGCAGCGTTGAATTGTGGAGGTCTGAAGCTTTCTTT. Amino acids: CSVELWRSEAFF.

The CDR3 DNA reads as TGTGCCAGCAGCGTAGCCAGGTCGGGCACTGAAGCTTTCTTT. Translated, it gives CASSVARSGTEAFF. The rearrangement links TRBV9 to TRBJ1-1; unclear D gene. Germline loops: CDR1 SGDLS, CDR2 YYNGEE. CDR3 length: 14 residues. Trimming took off 0 bases at V and 4 bases at J, with 10 bases between the two ends.

Details on this clone: Only one base separates this from a far larger clonotype, so it likely reflects a read error. The chain uses TRBV11-3 and TRBJ2-3; 13 bases map to TRBD2. The CDR3 loop spans 16 amino acids. Per the germline V gene, CDR1 is SGHNT and CDR2 is YENEEA. Trimming removed 5 bases from V and 0 bases from J; junction bases left unmatched: 2. CDR3 sequence reads: CASSEGLAGSTDTQYF. The CDR3 DNA follows: TGTGCCAGCAGCGAGGGACTAGCGGGGAGCACAGATACGCAGTATTTT.